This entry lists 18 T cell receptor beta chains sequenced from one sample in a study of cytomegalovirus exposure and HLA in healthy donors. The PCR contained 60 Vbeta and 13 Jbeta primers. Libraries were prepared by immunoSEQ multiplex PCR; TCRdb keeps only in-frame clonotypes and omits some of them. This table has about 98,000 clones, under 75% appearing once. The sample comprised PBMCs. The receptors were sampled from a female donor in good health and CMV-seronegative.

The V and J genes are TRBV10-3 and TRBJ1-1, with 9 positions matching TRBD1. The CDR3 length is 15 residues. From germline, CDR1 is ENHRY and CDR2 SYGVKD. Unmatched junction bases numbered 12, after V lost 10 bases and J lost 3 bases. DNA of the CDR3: TGTGCCACCGGACAGGGGCCTGGTGGGGACACTGAAGCTTTCTTT. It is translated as CATGQGPGGDTEAFF.

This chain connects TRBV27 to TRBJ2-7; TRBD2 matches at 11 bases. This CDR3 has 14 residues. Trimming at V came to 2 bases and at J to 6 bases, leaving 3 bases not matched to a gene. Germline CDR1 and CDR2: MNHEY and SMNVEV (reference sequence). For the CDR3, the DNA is TGTGCCAGCAGTTTAAGGGGACTAGCGGTCGAGCAGTACTTC. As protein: CASSLRGLAVEQYF.

The CDR3 sequence: CATVPGQNTEAFF. The CDR3 DNA reads as TGTGCCACCGTTCCGGGACAGAACACTGAAGCTTTCTTT. The rearrangement links TRBV6-1 to TRBJ1-1; a weak D match, TRBD1 (6 bases). CDR3 length: 13 residues. The germline V gene encodes CDR1 MNHNS and CDR2 SASEGT. The V and J ends lost 10 bases and 1 base respectively, with 13 bases between them.

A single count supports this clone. This CDR3 reads CASGLGGLAGVQETQYF. The CDR3 coding sequence is TGTGCTAGTGGTTTGGGGGGACTAGCGGGGGTCCAAGAGACCCAGTACTTC. The rearrangement joins TRBV12-5 to TRBJ2-5; 14 bases align to TRBD2. The CDR3 is made up of 17 amino acids. Germline CDR1 reads LGHNT; CDR2 reads FRNRAP. Unmatched junction bases numbered 2, after V lost 1 base and J lost 1 base.

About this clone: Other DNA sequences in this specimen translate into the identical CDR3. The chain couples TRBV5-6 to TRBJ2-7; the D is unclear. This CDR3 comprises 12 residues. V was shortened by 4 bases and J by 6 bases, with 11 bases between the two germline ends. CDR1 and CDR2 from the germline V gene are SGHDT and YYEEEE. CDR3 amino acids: CASSGDFFEQYF. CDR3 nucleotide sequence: TGTGCCAGCAGCGGCGACTTCTTCGAGCAGTACTTC.

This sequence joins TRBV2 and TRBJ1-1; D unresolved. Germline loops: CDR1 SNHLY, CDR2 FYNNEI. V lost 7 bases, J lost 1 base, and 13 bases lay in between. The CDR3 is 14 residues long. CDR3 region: CASNMTRRNTEAFF. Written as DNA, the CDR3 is TGTGCCAGCAATATGACACGACGGAACACTGAAGCTTTCTTT.

CDR3 DNA: TGTGCCGTTACAGGACGCCAAGCTTTCTTT. It specifies CAVTGRQAFF. The chain carries TRBV30 and TRBJ1-1; D possibly corresponds to TRBD1 (5 bases). The V gene's germline CDR1 is GTSNPN and CDR2 SVGIG (reference sequence). The CDR3 has 10 residues. Trimming cost V 8 bases and J 9 bases, with 13 bases left between them.

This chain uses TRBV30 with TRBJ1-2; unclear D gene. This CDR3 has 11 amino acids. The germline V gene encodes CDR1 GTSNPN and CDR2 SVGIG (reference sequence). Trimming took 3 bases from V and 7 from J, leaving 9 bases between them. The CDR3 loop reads CAWSGGAGYTF. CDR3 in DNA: TGTGCCTGGAGCGGAGGTGCTGGCTACACCTTC.

The CDR3 sequence is CATSIGRGSYEQYF. In DNA form, the CDR3 reads TGTGCCACCAGCATAGGAAGGGGTTCCTACGAGCAGTACTTC. This chain joins TRBV15 and TRBJ2-7; tentatively, D is TRBD1 (5 bases). The CDR3 spans 14 residues. Germline CDR1 is LNHNV and CDR2 is YYDKDF (reference sequence). Trimming shortened V by 4 bases and J by 1 base, and 11 bases separated the two germline ends.

DNA of the CDR3: TGTGCCAGCAGTTTTGGCGGGTTATCCCAAGAGACCCAGTACTTC. Translation: CASSFGGLSQETQYF. This chain joins TRBV27 and TRBJ2-5; weak D call: TRBD2 (5 bases). The CDR3 totals 15 residues. From germline, CDR1 is MNHEY and CDR2 SMNVEV (reference sequence). Trimming removed 3 bases at V and 1 base at J, with 12 bases between.

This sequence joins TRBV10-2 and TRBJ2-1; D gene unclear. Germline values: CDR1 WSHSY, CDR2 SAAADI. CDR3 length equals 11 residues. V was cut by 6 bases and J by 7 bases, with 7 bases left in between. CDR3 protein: CASSTLNEQFF. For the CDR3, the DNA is TGCGCCAGCAGCACTCTTAATGAGCAGTTCTTC.

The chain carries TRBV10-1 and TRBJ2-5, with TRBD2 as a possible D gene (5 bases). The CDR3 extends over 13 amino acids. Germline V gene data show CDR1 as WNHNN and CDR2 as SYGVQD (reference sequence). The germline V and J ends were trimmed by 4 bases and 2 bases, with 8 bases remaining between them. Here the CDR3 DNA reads TGCGCCAGCAGTGGTAGCGTACAAGAGACCCAGTACTTC. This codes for CASSGSVQETQYF.

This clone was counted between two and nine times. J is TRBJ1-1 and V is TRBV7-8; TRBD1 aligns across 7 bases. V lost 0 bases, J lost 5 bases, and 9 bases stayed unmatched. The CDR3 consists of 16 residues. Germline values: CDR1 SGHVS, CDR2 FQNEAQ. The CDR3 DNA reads TGTGCCAGCAGCTTAGCCGGGACAGTTGAGGGAACTGAAGCTTTCTTT. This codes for CASSLAGTVEGTEAFF.

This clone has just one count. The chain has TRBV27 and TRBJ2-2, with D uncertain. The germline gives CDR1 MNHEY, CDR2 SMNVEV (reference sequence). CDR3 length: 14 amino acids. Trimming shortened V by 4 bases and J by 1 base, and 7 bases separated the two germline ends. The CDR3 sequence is CASSSRLNTGELFF. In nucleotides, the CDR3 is TGTGCCAGCAGTTCCAGACTGAACACCGGGGAGCTGTTTTTT.

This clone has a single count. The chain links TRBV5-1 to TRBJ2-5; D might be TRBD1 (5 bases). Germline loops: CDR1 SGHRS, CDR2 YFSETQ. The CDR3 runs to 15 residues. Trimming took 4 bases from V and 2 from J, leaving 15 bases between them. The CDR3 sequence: CASSDMGQGQETQYF. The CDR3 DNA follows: TGCGCCAGCAGCGACATGGGGCAAGGGCAAGAGACCCAGTACTTC.

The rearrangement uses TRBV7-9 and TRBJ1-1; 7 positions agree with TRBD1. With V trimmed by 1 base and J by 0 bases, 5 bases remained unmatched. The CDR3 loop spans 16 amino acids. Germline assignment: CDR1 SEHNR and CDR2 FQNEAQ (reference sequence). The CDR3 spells CASSLGRQGMNTEAFF. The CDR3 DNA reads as TGTGCCAGCAGCTTAGGGCGACAGGGAATGAACACTGAAGCTTTCTTT. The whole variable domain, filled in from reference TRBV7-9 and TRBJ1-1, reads DTGVSQNPRHKITKRGQNVTFRCDPISEHNRLYWYRQTLGQGPEFLTYFQNEAQLEKSRLLSDRFSAERPKGSFSTLEIQRTEQGDSAMYLCASSLGRQGMNTEAFFGQGTRLTVV.

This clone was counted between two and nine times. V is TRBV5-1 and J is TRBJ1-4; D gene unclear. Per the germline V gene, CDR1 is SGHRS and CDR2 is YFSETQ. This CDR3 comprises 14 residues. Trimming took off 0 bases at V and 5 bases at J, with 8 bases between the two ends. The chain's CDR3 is CASSLGQLNEKLFF. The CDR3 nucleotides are TGCGCCAGCAGCTTGGGTCAGTTGAATGAAAAACTGTTTTTT.

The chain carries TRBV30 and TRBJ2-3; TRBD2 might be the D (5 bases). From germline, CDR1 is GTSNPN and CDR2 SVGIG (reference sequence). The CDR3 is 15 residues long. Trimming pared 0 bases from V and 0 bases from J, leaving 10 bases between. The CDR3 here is CAWSVKSSSTDTQYF. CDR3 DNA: TGTGCCTGGAGTGTTAAGTCTAGCAGCACAGATACGCAGTATTTT.